Following are 11 T cell receptor beta chains from one sample sequenced in a study of T cells after posttransplantation cyclophosphamide. Profiled with immunoSEQ multiplex PCR; TCRdb holds only in-frame clones, not every one. The sample presents 20,000 to 25,000 clones, none singletons. The specimen sequenced was PBMCs. The receptor source for this set is a woman aged 50 to 60 in good health, CMV-negative, and a related stem cell transplant donor.

There are many counts of this clone. CDR3 in DNA: TGTGCCAGCAGAGACAGGGGCGAGCAGTACTTC. It is translated as CASRDRGEQYF. V usage is TRBV2 and J usage is TRBJ2-7; 8 bases match TRBD1. The germline V gene encodes CDR1 SNHLY and CDR2 FYNNEI. V lost 6 bases to trimming and J lost 6 bases; unmatched junction nucleotides: 1. The CDR3 is 11 residues long.

This clone was seen repeatedly, ten times or more. CDR3 nucleotides: TGTGCCAGTAGTATCTACAGGGGTAATGAAAAACTGTTTTTT. Translating gives CASSIYRGNEKLFF. The chain recombines TRBV19 with TRBJ1-4, with TRBD1 matching over 7 bases. V was clipped by 3 bases and J by 4 bases; unmatched bases: 2. CDR1 is LNHDA, CDR2 SQIVND, per germline (reference sequence). The CDR3 runs to 14 residues.

The V and J genes are TRBV6-1 and TRBJ1-1, with D tentatively TRBD1 (6 bases). This CDR3 is 14 amino acids long. Trimming stripped 5 bases from V and 4 bases from J, with 14 bases between. In germline, CDR1 is MNHNS, CDR2 SASEGT. CDR3 DNA sequence: TGTGCCAGCAGTTCTGGGGGCGGGGGCACTGAAGCTTTCTTT. It encodes CASSSGGGGTEAFF.

At least ten counts were recorded for this clone. The V and J genes are TRBV11-3 and TRBJ2-5, with D unresolved. In germline, CDR1 is SGHNT, CDR2 YENEEA. The CDR3 has 14 residues. The V end lost 1 base, the J end lost 2 bases, and 8 bases lay between the germline ends. The CDR3 sequence is CASSLGAQQETQYF. CDR3 DNA: TGTGCCAGCAGCTTAGGGGCTCAGCAAGAGACCCAGTACTTC.

Many counts were recorded for this clone. This chain uses TRBV19 with TRBJ1-4, with 9 bases lining up with TRBD1. Germline V gene data show CDR1 as LNHDA and CDR2 as SQIVND (reference sequence). This CDR3 is 15 amino acids long. The V segment lost 6 bases and the J segment 5 bases; nucleotides outside the gene matches: 7. The CDR3 DNA reads TGTGCCAGTAGCCCGACAGGGGGGAGAAATGAAAAACTGTTTTTT. This sequence encodes CASSPTGGRNEKLFF. The variable domain in full, with the rest retrieved from reference TRBV19 and TRBJ1-4, is DGGITQSPKYLFRKEGQNVTLSCEQNLNHDAMYWYRQDPGQGLRLIYYSQIVNDFQKGDIAEGYSVSREKKESFPLTVTSAQKNPTAFYLCASSPTGGRNEKLFFGSGTQLSVL.

In its sample, this clone was seen many times. The chain carries TRBV7-2 and TRBJ1-5; D is unresolved. V lost 5 bases and J lost 10, with 12 bases in between. The CDR3 extends over 12 amino acids. Germline V CDR1 and CDR2: SGHTA, FQGNSA. CDR3 DNA: TGTGCCAGCAGCCCTGTCCTCGGTCCCCAGCATTTT. This codes for CASSPVLGPQHF. The variable domain in full, completed from reference TRBV7-2 and TRBJ1-5, reads GAGVSQSPSNKVTEKGKDVELRCDPISGHTALYWYRQSLGQGLEFLIYFQGNSAPDKSGLPSDRFSAERTGGSVSTLTIQRTQQEDSAVYLCASSPVLGPQHFGDGTRLSIL.

This clone has ten or more counts. The CDR3 sequence is CASQFRGTEAFF. In DNA form, the CDR3 reads TGTGCCAGCCAGTTTAGAGGGACTGAAGCTTTCTTT. This chain joins TRBV6-6 and TRBJ1-1, with D uncertain. The CDR3 extends over 12 amino acids. Trimming removed 8 bases at V and 5 bases at J, with 12 bases between. Germline-derived CDR1 and CDR2 are MNHNY and SVGAGI (reference sequence).

This clone was seen ten or more times. The chain is built from TRBV19 and TRBJ1-3; TRBD1 aligns across 8 bases. Germline V CDR1 and CDR2: LNHDA, SQIVND (reference sequence). Trimming took 5 bases from V and 2 from J; bases not matched to a gene: 5. This CDR3 contains 15 residues. The CDR3 loop reads CASSVPQGAGNTIYF. CDR3 nucleotides: TGTGCCAGTAGTGTCCCACAGGGGGCTGGAAACACCATATATTTT. The full variable domain, rest sourced from reference TRBV19 and TRBJ1-3, is DGGITQSPKYLFRKEGQNVTLSCEQNLNHDAMYWYRQDPGQGLRLIYYSQIVNDFQKGDIAEGYSVSREKKESFPLTVTSAQKNPTAFYLCASSVPQGAGNTIYFGEGSWLTVV.

This clone was observed at least ten times. The chain carries TRBV19 and TRBJ2-7, with D possibly TRBD2 on 5 matching bases. V lost 2 bases to trimming and J lost 4 bases, with 6 bases between them. The CDR3 loop spans 12 amino acids. The V gene's germline CDR1 is LNHDA and CDR2 SQIVND (reference sequence). CDR3 in DNA: TGTGCCAGTAGTATACGGGGTTACGAGCAGTACTTC. Amino acids: CASSIRGYEQYF.

This clone came up many times. The rearrangement uses TRBV11-2 and TRBJ2-3, with 10 bases aligning to TRBD2. The germline V gene has CDR1 SGHAT and CDR2 FQNNGV. V shed 0 bases and J 2 bases; nucleotides not matched to a gene: 11. The CDR3 sequence is 19 residues long. In nucleotides, the CDR3 is TGTGCCAGCAGCTTAGATGACTATGGACTAGCGGTGGACACAGATACGCAGTATTTT. It translates to CASSLDDYGLAVDTDTQYF.

This clone was seen at least ten times. The gene calls are TRBV7-2 and TRBJ2-7, with 12 bases identical to TRBD2. Germline V gene data show CDR1 as SGHTA and CDR2 as FQGNSA. The CDR3 is 17 residues long. After removal of 3 bases from V and 0 bases from J, the junction contained 6 bases not matched to a gene. The CDR3 sequence is CASSFSSGGASSYEQYF. The CDR3 region has the DNA TGTGCCAGCAGCTTTTCTAGCGGGGGGGCTAGCTCCTACGAGCAGTACTTC.